This TCR beta chain is from a study of T cell responses to AZD1222 COVID-19 vaccine. Germline values: CDR1 SGHTS, CDR2 YDEGEE. Trimming took off 6 bases at V and 4 bases at J, with 10 bases between the two ends. The CDR3 totals 12 residues. Repertoires were generated with immunoSEQ multiplex PCR, while TCRdb's copy carries only in-frame clones and drops some. Of more than 80,000 clones in the sample, approximately 83% were seen once. This clone has a handful of counts. Its antigen is unidentified. Notes on the study in general: Increased Spike-specific TCR breadth and depth were observed after two AZD1222 doses. CD4 TCRs linked to vaccination spanned spike, dominating at 160-218 and 743-854.

The chain is built from TRBV5-8 and TRBJ1-2, with D tentatively TRBD1 (5 bases). The clonotype originates from an adult who received the AZD1222 COVID-19 vaccine. The input for sequencing was peripheral blood, taken 28 days after the second AZD1222 dose. CDR3 in amino acids: CASTEDIYGYTF. The DNA of the CDR3 is TGTGCCAGCACCGAGGACATCTATGGCTACACCTTC.